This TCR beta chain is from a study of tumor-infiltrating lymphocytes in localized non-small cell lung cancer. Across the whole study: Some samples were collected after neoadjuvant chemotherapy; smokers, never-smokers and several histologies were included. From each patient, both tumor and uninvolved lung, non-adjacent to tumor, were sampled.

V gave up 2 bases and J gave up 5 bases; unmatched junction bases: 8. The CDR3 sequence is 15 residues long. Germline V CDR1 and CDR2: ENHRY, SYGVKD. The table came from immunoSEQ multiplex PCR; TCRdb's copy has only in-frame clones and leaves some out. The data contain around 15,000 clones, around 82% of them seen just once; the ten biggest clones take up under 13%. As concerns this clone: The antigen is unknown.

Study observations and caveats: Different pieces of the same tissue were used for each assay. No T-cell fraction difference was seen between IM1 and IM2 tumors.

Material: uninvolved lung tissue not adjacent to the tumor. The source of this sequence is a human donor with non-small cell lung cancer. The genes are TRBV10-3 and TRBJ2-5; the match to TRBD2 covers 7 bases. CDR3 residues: CAISEPGRVSETQYF. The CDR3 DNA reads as TGTGCCATCAGTGAGCCGGGGAGGGTATCCGAGACCCAGTACTTC.